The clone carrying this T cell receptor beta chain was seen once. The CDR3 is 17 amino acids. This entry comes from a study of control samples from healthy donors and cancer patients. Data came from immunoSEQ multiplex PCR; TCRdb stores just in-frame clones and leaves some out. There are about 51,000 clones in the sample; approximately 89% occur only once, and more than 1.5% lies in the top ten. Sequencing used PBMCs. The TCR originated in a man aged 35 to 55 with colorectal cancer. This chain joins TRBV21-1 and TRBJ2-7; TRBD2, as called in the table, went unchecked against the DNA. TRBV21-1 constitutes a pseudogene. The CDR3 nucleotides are TGTGCCAGCAGCAAAGGGGACCTAGCGGGCATACTTTACGAGCAGTACTTC. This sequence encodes CASSKGDLAGILYEQYF.